The 3 T cell receptor beta chains reported below all come from one sample, sequenced in a study of shared clonotypes between healthy human individuals. Assay used: immunoSEQ multiplex PCR; TCRdb lists only in-frame clones, some missing. The sample includes 75,000 to 100,000 clones, approximately 51% of them seen just once. The material sequenced was PBMCs. The receptors derive from a woman between 40 and 50 years old in good health. Some clones in this sample may be carry-over from other donors' samples.

This clone was observed a few times. This chain joins TRBV2 and TRBJ1-6, with D possibly matching TRBD1 (5 bases). The CDR3 loop spans 16 amino acids. The V end was cut by 6 bases, the J end by 0 bases, with 12 bases between. Per germline, CDR1 SNHLY and CDR2 FYNNEI. CDR3 region: CASSGASSSYNSPLHF. The CDR3 DNA reads TGTGCCAGCAGCGGGGCCTCGAGCTCCTATAATTCACCCCTCCACTTT.

This clone was detected once. The V gene is TRBV29-1, the J gene TRBJ2-1; TRBD2 agrees at 7 bases. V gave up 3 bases and J gave up 1 base; unmatched junction bases: 3. Germline V lookup: CDR1 SQVTM, CDR2 ANQGSEA. The length of the CDR3 is 14 residues. This chain's CDR3 is CSVDTGRSYNEQFF. In DNA form, the CDR3 reads TGCAGCGTTGACACCGGGAGGTCCTACAATGAGCAGTTCTTC.

CDR3 in amino acids: CASSSLAGGDNEQFF. CDR3 coding DNA: TGTGCCAGCAGTTCCCTAGCGGGAGGGGACAATGAGCAGTTCTTC. The chain carries TRBV6-5 and TRBJ2-1; TRBD2 aligns across 12 bases. CDR1 and CDR2 from the germline V gene are MNHEY and SVGAGI. The trim removed 4 bases at V and 5 bases at J, leaving 3 bases unmatched. The CDR3 has 15 amino acids.